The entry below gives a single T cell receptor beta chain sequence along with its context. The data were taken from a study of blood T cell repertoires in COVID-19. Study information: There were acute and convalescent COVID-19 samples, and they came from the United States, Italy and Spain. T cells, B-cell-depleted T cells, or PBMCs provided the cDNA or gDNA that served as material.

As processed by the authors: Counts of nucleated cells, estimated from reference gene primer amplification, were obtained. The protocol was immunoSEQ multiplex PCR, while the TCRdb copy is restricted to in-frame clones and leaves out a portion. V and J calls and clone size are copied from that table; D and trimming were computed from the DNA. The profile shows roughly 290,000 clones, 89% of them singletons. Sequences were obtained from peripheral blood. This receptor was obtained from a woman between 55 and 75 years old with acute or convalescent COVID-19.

The CDR3 coding sequence is TGTGCCAGTAGTATAGGTGGGACAGGACCCGATACGCAGTATTTT. Translating it yields CASSIGGTGPDTQYF. The chain employs TRBV19 and TRBJ2-3, with TRBD1 matching over 8 bases. Looked up from germline, CDR1 is LNHDA and CDR2 is SQIVND (reference sequence). The CDR3 has 15 residues. With V trimmed by 1 base and J by 6 bases, 6 bases remained unmatched.